Listed below are T cell receptor beta chains from one sample, sequenced in a study of early T cells in non-severe SARS-CoV-2 infection. From the 5' RACE reads, TCRdb called clonotypes with MiXCR, one entry per CDR3 protein. The sample lists some 76,000 distinct CDR3 sequences; around 13% were seen once. The sequencing input was whole blood. These receptors were obtained from an adult who was a healthcare worker with PCR-confirmed SARS-CoV-2 infection or an uninfected control (not recorded which). Both conserved end residues are part of each CDR3. D genes are given only for firm matches. Rows give clone size only sometimes, using once, few, many, or a class for an expanded clone.

clone_size,d_call,j_call,v_call,cdr3_nt,cdr3_aa
NA,NA,TRBJ1-5,TRBV28,TGTGCCAGCAGGGGGGTCAATCAGCCCCAGCATTTT,CASRGVNQPQHF
many,TRBD1,TRBJ1-1,TRBV20-1,TGCAGTGCTAGAGACGGGACAGACCCACATTTGAACACTGAAGCTTTCTTT,CSARDGTDPHLNTEAFF
many,NA,TRBJ1-6,TRBV11-2,TGTGCCAGCAGCTTACGTCATTCACCCCTCCACTTT,CASSLRHSPLHF
many,TRBD1,TRBJ2-5,TRBV7-3,TGTGCCAGCAGCCTCCTACCGGGACAGGGGAGAGAGACCCAGTACTTC,CASSLLPGQGRETQYF
NA,NA,TRBJ1-1,TRBV28,TGTGCCAGCAGTTTAGGTCAGGGATTAAACACTGAAGCTTTCTTT,CASSLGQGLNTEAFF
NA,NA,TRBJ2-7,TRBV12-2,TGTGCAAGTCGCTGCTCCCGCCGCTACGAGCAGTACTTC,CASRCSRRYEQYF
few,NA,TRBJ2-1,TRBV18,TGTGCCAGCTCACCGCAACACAGGAATGAGCAGTTCTTC,CASSPQHRNEQFF
many,NA,TRBJ2-6,TRBV7-9,TGTGCCAGCAGCTTAGTACAGGAGGGAATGTCTGGGGCCAACGTCCTGACTTTC,CASSLVQEGMSGANVLTF
many,NA,TRBJ1-1,TRBV29-1,TGCAGCGCCGGGACGGGGAACACTGAAGCTTTCTTT,CSAGTGNTEAFF
NA,TRBD2,TRBJ2-3,TRBV29-1,TGCAGCGTACCCCGCGGGGGAACCACAGATACGCAGTATTTT,CSVPRGGTTDTQYF
many,NA,TRBJ1-1,TRBV6-1,TGTGCCAGCAGTCAATTACAGGACTACGAAGCTTTCTTT,CASSQLQDYEAFF
NA,NA,TRBJ2-3,TRBV20-1,TGCAGTGCTTATTCGTCGGTCGCCAGCACAGATACGCAGTATTTT,CSAYSSVASTDTQYF
NA,TRBD1,TRBJ2-7,TRBV3-1,TGTGCCAGCAGCCACGTCGAGGACAGGCTGTACTTC,CASSHVEDRLYF
NA,NA,TRBJ1-4,TRBV4-1,TGCGCCAGCAACCAAGCCCCGGTTGGGGAAAAACTGTTTTTT,CASNQAPVGEKLFF
NA,NA,TRBJ2-7,TRBV19,TGTGCCAGTAGCCAAGACCGCGCACTATCCGAGCAGTACTTC,CASSQDRALSEQYF
once,NA,TRBJ1-4,TRBV12-3/TRBV12-4,TGTGCCAGCAGTTGGGAGCGGTCAACTAATGAAAAACCGTTTTTT,CASSWERSTNEKPFF
NA,NA,TRBJ2-4,TRBV7-9,TGTGCCAGCAGCTTAGAGGATTTGGAAAACATTCAGTACTTC,CASSLEDLENIQYF
few,NA,TRBJ2-7,TRBV7-2,TGTGCCAGCAGCTTAGATGTTTACGAGCAGTACTTC,CASSLDVYEQYF
NA,TRBD1,TRBJ2-7,TRBV30,TGTGCCTGGGGTGACAGGGGGTCATTGTACGAGCAGTACTTC,CAWGDRGSLYEQYF
few,TRBD1,TRBJ2-2,TRBV7-6,TGTGCCAGCAGCGGGCCGGACCGGGACAGGGGGACGAACACCGGGGAGCTGTTTTTT,CASSGPDRDRGTNTGELFF
NA,NA,TRBJ1-1,TRBV7-2,TGTGCCAGCACCCTAGGGCTCCTCACTGAAGCTTTCTTT,CASTLGLLTEAFF
few,TRBD1,TRBJ1-4,TRBV24-1,TGTGCCGCGGGGGGGGGACAGGCCCCCAGGGACGTCAATGAAAAACTGTTTTTT,CAAGGGQAPRDVNEKLFF
many,NA,TRBJ1-5,TRBV7-2,TGTGCCAGCAGCAAACAGCCAGAAGGCAATCAGCCCCAGCATTTT,CASSKQPEGNQPQHF
NA,NA,TRBJ2-5,TRBV20-1,TGCAGTGCCGAATCCTACCTCCAAGAGACCCAGTACTTC,CSAESYLQETQYF
NA,NA,TRBJ1-2,TRBV20-1,TGCAGTGCTCTCCTTGGGACAAACTATGGCTACACCTTC,CSALLGTNYGYTF
many,TRBD2,TRBJ2-1,TRBV7-6,TGTGCCAGCAGCTTAGCGGGCCAGCGGGGAAGCTCCTACAATGAGCAGTTCTTC,CASSLAGQRGSSYNEQFF
few,NA,TRBJ2-7,TRBV11-1,TGTGCCAGCAGCCAACGGGGGTCTTACTCCTACGAGCAGTACTTC,CASSQRGSYSYEQYF
many,NA,TRBJ2-3,TRBV20-1,TGCAGTGCTAGAGTCCCACTGAAAACGCAGTATTTT,CSARVPLKTQYF
few,NA,TRBJ1-6,TRBV18,TGTGCCAGCTCACCACCGGGGGGAAATTCTTCACCCCTCCACTTT,CASSPPGGNSSPLHF
NA,TRBD1,TRBJ1-6,TRBV7-8,TGTGCCAGCAGTGTGCGGACAGGGAACTCACCCCTCCACTTT,CASSVRTGNSPLHF
NA,NA,TRBJ2-1,TRBV11-3,TGTGCCAGCAGCCGCGGGGGCGTCAACAATGAGCAGTTCTTC,CASSRGGVNNEQFF
few,TRBD2,TRBJ2-3,TRBV9,TGTGCCAGCAGCGGAACTAGCGGGGGGGCAGGAGATACGCAGTATTTT,CASSGTSGGAGDTQYF
NA,NA,TRBJ1-1,TRBV3-1,TGTGCCAGCAGCCAAGGGGCGAACACTGAAGCTTTCTTT,CASSQGANTEAFF
many,NA,TRBJ1-2,TRBV28,TGTGCCAGCAGTATATTCGGCTATGGCTACACCTTC,CASSIFGYGYTF
NA,NA,TRBJ1-2,TRBV30,TGTGCCTGGAGTGACAGCGTATCGGGCTTAGATGGCTACACCTTC,CAWSDSVSGLDGYTF
few,TRBD2,TRBJ2-3,TRBV4-3,TGCGCCAGCAGCCGAGGAGCGGGGGGCCAGGATACGCAGTATTTT,CASSRGAGGQDTQYF
few,NA,TRBJ2-2,TRBV5-1,TGCGCCAGCAGCTTGGGGACTAAAACCGGGGAGCTGTTTTTT,CASSLGTKTGELFF
many,NA,TRBJ2-2,TRBV5-1,TGCGCCAGCAGCGAACAGTACACCGGGGAGCTGTTTTTT,CASSEQYTGELFF
NA,NA,TRBJ2-2,TRBV6-1,TGTGCCAGCAGTCTCCGTAGAACAACTACCGGGGAGTTGTTTTTT,CASSLRRTTTGELFF
few,TRBD2,TRBJ2-1,TRBV5-6,TGTGCCACCAGCGAAGGGACTAGGGGATACAATGAGCAGTTCTTC,CATSEGTRGYNEQFF
few,NA,TRBJ1-4,TRBV7-9,TGTGCCAGCAGCCTCGTCCGGAATTTAGGCACTAATGAAAAACTGTTTTTT,CASSLVRNLGTNEKLFF
many,TRBD2,TRBJ2-1,TRBV4-2,TGTGCCAGCAGCCAAGATCCCAGACTAGCGGGGTTCAATGAGCAGTTCTTC,CASSQDPRLAGFNEQFF
few,TRBD2,TRBJ2-1,TRBV11-2,TGTGCCAGCAGCTTAGCCGGGACTAGCAATGAGCAGTTCTTC,CASSLAGTSNEQFF
few,TRBD1,TRBJ2-7,TRBV10-3,TGTGCCATCAGGGATGGACAGGCCTACGAGCAGTACTTC,CAIRDGQAYEQYF
NA,TRBD2,TRBJ2-1,TRBV9,TGTGCCAGCAGCGTAGGGCAGCGGGGGAATGTCGATGAGCAGTTCTTC,CASSVGQRGNVDEQFF
many,NA,TRBJ2-2,TRBV12-3/TRBV12-4,TGTGCCAGCACAAGGGACCTGAACACCGGGGAGCTGTTTTTT,CASTRDLNTGELFF
few,NA,TRBJ2-3,TRBV5-6,TGTGCCAGCACCATCAGCCGGGGGTCAAACACAGATACGCAGTATTTT,CASTISRGSNTDTQYF
many,NA,TRBJ2-2,TRBV7-9,TGTGCCAGCAGCTTTTCCACCGGGGAGCTGTTTTTT,CASSFSTGELFF
few,NA,TRBJ2-5,TRBV5-1,TGCGCCAGCAGCTCCAGACAGGCCGGGGGCCAAGAGACCCAGTACTTC,CASSSRQAGGQETQYF
NA,TRBD1,TRBJ2-7,TRBV6-2/TRBV6-3,TGTGCCAGCAGTTACTGGGGACAGTGGTCCTACGAGCAGTACTTC,CASSYWGQWSYEQYF
few,NA,TRBJ1-5,TRBV4-2,TGTGCCAGCAGCCCGGACTCCGGGGGTCAGCCCCAGCATTTT,CASSPDSGGQPQHF
many,NA,TRBJ1-1,TRBV5-4,TGTGCCAGCAGCTTGGCCCCTGGGGCAATGACTGAAGCTTTCTTT,CASSLAPGAMTEAFF
many,NA,TRBJ1-2,TRBV2,TGTGCCAGCAGTGAGACAGTTAGGGGCTACACCTTC,CASSETVRGYTF
many,NA,TRBJ2-1,TRBV2,TGTGCCAGCACTCGGAACCAACCCAATGAGCAGTTCTTC,CASTRNQPNEQFF
NA,NA,TRBJ1-2,TRBV4-1,TGCGCCAGCAGCCAAGAGAGGCAATATGGCTACACCTTC,CASSQERQYGYTF
few,NA,TRBJ2-5,TRBV19,TGTGCCAGTAGTGAGGGTGCCCGAGAGACCCAGTACTTC,CASSEGARETQYF